A single T cell receptor beta chain is shown here with its context. Antigen unknown. This record belongs to a study of graft-versus-host responses after intestinal transplantation. Study details: Anti-thymocyte globulin was used for induction in all recipients, who then took tacrolimus and steroids for about 3 years.

This table comes from immunoSEQ multiplex PCR, and its TCRdb copy is limited to in-frame clones, with some not included. The sample consists of 89,000 or so clones, roughly 80% of them appearing once. Whole-study results and caveats: The recipient marrow held GvH clones, and some of them showed up first in ileum or blood.

V shed 4 bases, J shed 8 bases, and the junction held 11 bases outside the gene matches. This CDR3 is built from 14 residues. In germline, CDR1 is SNHLY, CDR2 FYNNEI. The input for sequencing was unstimulated CD4+ T cells sorted from spleen or lymph node cells, taken before intestinal transplant. The V and J genes are TRBV2 and TRBJ2-7; 7 bases are a match to TRBD2. The receptor comes from a human donor who received an intestinal transplant. This CDR3 reads CASSGGGMYDKQYF. DNA of the CDR3: TGTGCCAGCAGTGGCGGGGGTATGTACGATAAGCAGTACTTC.